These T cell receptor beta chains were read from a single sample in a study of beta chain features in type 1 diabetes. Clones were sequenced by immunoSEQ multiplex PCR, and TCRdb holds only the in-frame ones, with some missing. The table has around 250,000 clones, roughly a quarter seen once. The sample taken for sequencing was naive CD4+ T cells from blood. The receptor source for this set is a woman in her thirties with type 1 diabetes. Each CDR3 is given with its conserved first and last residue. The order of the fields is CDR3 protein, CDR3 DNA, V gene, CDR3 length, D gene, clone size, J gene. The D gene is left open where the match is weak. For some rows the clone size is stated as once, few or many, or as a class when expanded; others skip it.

CDR3aa: CASSHGLAGLLNNEQFF; CDR3nt: TGCGCCAGCAGCCACGGACTAGCGGGCCTCCTGAACAATGAGCAGTTCTTC; v_gene: TRBV4-1; len: 17; d_gene: TRBD2; abundance: few; j_gene: TRBJ2-1
CDR3aa: CASSPGQGPDTQYF; CDR3nt: TGCGCCAGCAGCCCCGGACAGGGCCCAGATACGCAGTATTTT; v_gene: TRBV5-1; len: 14; d_gene: TRBD1; abundance: .; j_gene: TRBJ2-3
CDR3aa: CACPLAGGYNEQFF; CDR3nt: TGTGCCTGCCCACTAGCGGGAGGGTACAATGAGCAGTTCTTC; v_gene: TRBV30; len: 14; d_gene: TRBD2; abundance: .; j_gene: TRBJ2-1
CDR3aa: CASSWEGSTDTQYF; CDR3nt: TGTGCCAGTAGTTGGGAGGGAAGCACAGATACGCAGTATTTT; v_gene: TRBV19; len: 14; d_gene: TRBD2; abundance: .; j_gene: TRBJ2-3
CDR3aa: CASRSLTGAYEQYF; CDR3nt: TGTGCCAGCAGGTCACTGACAGGGGCCTACGAGCAGTACTTC; v_gene: TRBV7-9; len: 14; d_gene: TRBD1; abundance: .; j_gene: TRBJ2-7
CDR3aa: CASSLEGAGGGYTF; CDR3nt: TGTGCCAGCAGCTTAGAGGGAGCAGGCGGGGGCTACACCTTC; v_gene: TRBV7-9; len: 14; d_gene: .; abundance: few; j_gene: TRBJ1-2
CDR3aa: CASSPRQDSYEQYF; CDR3nt: TGTGCCAGCAGTCCTCGACAGGACTCCTACGAGCAGTACTTC; v_gene: TRBV2; len: 14; d_gene: .; abundance: few; j_gene: TRBJ2-7
CDR3aa: CASTVGAGVPSGELFF; CDR3nt: TGTGCCAGCACCGTGGGGGCGGGAGTCCCCTCAGGGGAGCTGTTTTTT; v_gene: TRBV11-2; len: 16; d_gene: .; abundance: .; j_gene: TRBJ2-2
CDR3aa: CAWLGQGNEQYF; CDR3nt: TGTGCCTGGTTGGGACAGGGAAACGAGCAGTACTTC; v_gene: TRBV30; len: 12; d_gene: TRBD1; abundance: .; j_gene: TRBJ2-7
CDR3aa: CASSSQSGERTEAFF; CDR3nt: TGTGCCAGCAGCTCTCAGTCAGGGGAGCGTACTGAAGCTTTCTTT; v_gene: TRBV7-9; len: 15; d_gene: .; abundance: .; j_gene: TRBJ1-1
CDR3aa: CSTNKYYAGGSDGYTF; CDR3nt: TGCAGCACGAACAAATATTACGCAGGGGGCAGCGATGGCTACACCTTC; v_gene: TRBV29-1; len: 16; d_gene: TRBD1; abundance: .; j_gene: TRBJ1-2
CDR3aa: CASSLPGQPQHF; CDR3nt: TGTGCCAGCAGCCTCCCGGGGCAGCCCCAGCATTTT; v_gene: TRBV7-9; len: 12; d_gene: .; abundance: few; j_gene: TRBJ1-5
CDR3aa: CASSQVATGGRGEQYF; CDR3nt: TGTGCCAGCAGCCAAGTGGCGACGGGAGGGCGGGGCGAGCAGTACTTC; v_gene: TRBV4-2; len: 16; d_gene: TRBD2; abundance: few; j_gene: TRBJ2-7
CDR3aa: CASSPPTAYEQYF; CDR3nt: TGTGCCAGCTCACCGCCGACTGCCTACGAGCAGTACTTC; v_gene: TRBV18; len: 13; d_gene: .; abundance: once; j_gene: TRBJ2-7
CDR3aa: CASSQGPRTSGSQGYEQFF; CDR3nt: TGCGCCAGCAGCCAAGGCCCCCGGACTAGCGGGTCGCAGGGGTATGAGCAGTTCTTC; v_gene: TRBV4-1; len: 19; d_gene: TRBD2; abundance: few; j_gene: TRBJ2-1
CDR3aa: CASSQGGYGYTF; CDR3nt: TGTGCCAGCTCACAGGGAGGCTATGGCTACACCTTC; v_gene: TRBV18; len: 12; d_gene: .; abundance: once; j_gene: TRBJ1-2
CDR3aa: CASRREQGNTQYF; CDR3nt: TGTGCCAGCAGGCGGGAACAAGGCAATACGCAGTATTTT; v_gene: TRBV5-4; len: 13; d_gene: .; abundance: .; j_gene: TRBJ2-3
CDR3aa: CASSQFGRRPPGTQYF; CDR3nt: TGCGCCAGCAGTCAATTTGGGCGGAGGCCTCCAGGGACCCAGTACTTC; v_gene: TRBV23-1; len: 16; d_gene: .; abundance: .; j_gene: TRBJ2-5
CDR3aa: CSYNVPGQNTDTQYF; CDR3nt: TGCAGCTATAATGTCCCAGGACAGAACACAGATACGCAGTATTTT; v_gene: TRBV29-1; len: 15; d_gene: .; abundance: few; j_gene: TRBJ2-3
CDR3aa: CASSRNGGTYEQYF; CDR3nt: TGTGCCAGCAGTAGGAATGGAGGGACCTACGAGCAGTACTTC; v_gene: TRBV27; len: 14; d_gene: .; abundance: .; j_gene: TRBJ2-7
CDR3aa: CASSEWGGNYGYTF; CDR3nt: TGTGCCAGCAGTGAATGGGGAGGGAACTATGGCTACACCTTC; v_gene: TRBV25-1; len: 14; d_gene: .; abundance: .; j_gene: TRBJ1-2